This T cell receptor beta chain originates from a study of cytomegalovirus exposure and HLA in healthy donors. A multiplex PCR was run with 60 Vbeta primers and 13 Jbeta primers. This table comes from immunoSEQ multiplex PCR, and its TCRdb copy is limited to in-frame clones, with some not included. The data show about 140,000 clones, 66% seen once. From germline, CDR1 is SGHAT and CDR2 FQDESV (reference sequence). Trimming removed 6 bases from V and 6 bases from J; junction bases left unmatched: 6. CDR3 length: 13 amino acids. What was sequenced was PBMCs. V and J are TRBV11-1 and TRBJ2-7; 9 bases fit TRBD2. This sequence was found in a human donor in good health. CDR3 in amino acids: CASRFSGSGEQYF. CDR3 in DNA: TGTGCCAGCAGGTTTAGCGGGAGCGGCGAGCAGTACTTC.